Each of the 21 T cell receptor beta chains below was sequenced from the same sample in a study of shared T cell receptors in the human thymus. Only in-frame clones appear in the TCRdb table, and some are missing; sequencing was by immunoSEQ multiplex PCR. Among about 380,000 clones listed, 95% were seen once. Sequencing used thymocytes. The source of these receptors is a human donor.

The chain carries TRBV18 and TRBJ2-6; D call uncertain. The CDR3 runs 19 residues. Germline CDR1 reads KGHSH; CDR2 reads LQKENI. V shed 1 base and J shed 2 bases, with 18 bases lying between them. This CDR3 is CASSPLFRSQATGANVLTF. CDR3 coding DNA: TGTGCCAGCTCACCACTCTTCCGATCTCAGGCGACTGGGGCCAACGTCCTGACTTTC.

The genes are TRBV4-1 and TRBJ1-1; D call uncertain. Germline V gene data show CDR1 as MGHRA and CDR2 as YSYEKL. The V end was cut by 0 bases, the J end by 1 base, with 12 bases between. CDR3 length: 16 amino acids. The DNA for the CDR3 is TGCGCCAGCAGCCAAGATCTGCAAGGTAGGAACACTGAAGCTTTCTTT. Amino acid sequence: CASSQDLQGRNTEAFF.

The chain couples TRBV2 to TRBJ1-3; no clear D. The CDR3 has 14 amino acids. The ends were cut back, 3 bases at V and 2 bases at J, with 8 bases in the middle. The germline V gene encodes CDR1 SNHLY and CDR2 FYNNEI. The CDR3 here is CASSDGMTGNTIYF. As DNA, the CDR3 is TGTGCCAGCAGTGATGGGATGACTGGAAACACCATATATTTT.

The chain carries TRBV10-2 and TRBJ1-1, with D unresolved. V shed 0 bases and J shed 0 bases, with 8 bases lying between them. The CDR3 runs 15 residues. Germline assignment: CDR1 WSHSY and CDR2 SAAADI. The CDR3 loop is CASSESQQLNTEAFF. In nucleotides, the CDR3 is TGCGCCAGCAGTGAGTCTCAACAGTTGAACACTGAAGCTTTCTTT.

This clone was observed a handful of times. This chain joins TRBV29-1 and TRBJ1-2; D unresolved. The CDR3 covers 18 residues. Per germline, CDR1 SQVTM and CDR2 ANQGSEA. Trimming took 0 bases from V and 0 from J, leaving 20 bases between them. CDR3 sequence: CSVEDGGEKDPSNYGYTF. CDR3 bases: TGCAGCGTTGAAGATGGTGGCGAAAAAGACCCTTCTAACTATGGCTACACCTTC.

The CDR3 nucleotides are TGTGCCAGCAGCTTGAAGCGGGATATCGGCTTGGGCTACGAGCAGTACTTC. The encoded protein is CASSLKRDIGLGYEQYF. This chain links TRBV5-4 with TRBJ2-7; 7 positions match TRBD2. The germline CDR1 and CDR2 sequences are SGHNT and YYREEE (reference sequence). The CDR3 has 17 amino acids. V trimming: 1 base; J trimming: 3 bases; junction bases outside the gene matches: 13.

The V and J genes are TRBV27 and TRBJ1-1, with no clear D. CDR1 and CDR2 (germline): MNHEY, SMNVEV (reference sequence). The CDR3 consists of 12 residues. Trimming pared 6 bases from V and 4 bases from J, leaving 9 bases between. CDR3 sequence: CASRPRSTEAFF. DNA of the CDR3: TGTGCCAGCAGACCGCGTAGCACTGAAGCTTTCTTT.

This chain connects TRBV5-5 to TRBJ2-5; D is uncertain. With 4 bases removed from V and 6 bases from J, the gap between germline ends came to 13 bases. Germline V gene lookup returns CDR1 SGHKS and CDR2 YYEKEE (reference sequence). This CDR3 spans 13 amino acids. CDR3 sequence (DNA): TGTGCCAGCAGCCTACTGTATCGAAAGACCCAGTACTTC. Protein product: CASSLLYRKTQYF. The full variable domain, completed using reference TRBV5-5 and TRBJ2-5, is DAGVTQSPTHLIKTRGQQVTLRCSPISGHKSVSWYQQVLGQGPQFIFQYYEKEERGRGNFPDRFSARQFPNYSSELNVNALLLGDSALYLCASSLLYRKTQYFGPGTRLLVL.

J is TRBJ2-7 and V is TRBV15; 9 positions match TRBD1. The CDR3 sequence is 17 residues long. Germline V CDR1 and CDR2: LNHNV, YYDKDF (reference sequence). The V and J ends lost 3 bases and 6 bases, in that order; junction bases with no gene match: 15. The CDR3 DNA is TGTGCCACCAGCAGCGGGACAGGGTTTTGGGGGCCCGCCGAGCAGTACTTC. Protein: CATSSGTGFWGPAEQYF.

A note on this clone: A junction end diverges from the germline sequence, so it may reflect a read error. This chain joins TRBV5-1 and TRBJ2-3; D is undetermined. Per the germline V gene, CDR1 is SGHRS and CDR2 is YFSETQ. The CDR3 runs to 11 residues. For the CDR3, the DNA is TGCGCCAGCAGGTTGGAAGTTACGCAGTATTTT. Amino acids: CASRLEVTQYF.

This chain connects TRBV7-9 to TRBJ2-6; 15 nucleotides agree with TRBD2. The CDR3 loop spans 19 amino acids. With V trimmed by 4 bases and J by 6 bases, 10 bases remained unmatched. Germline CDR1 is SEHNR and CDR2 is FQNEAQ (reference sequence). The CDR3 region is CASSSGLAGGTLEANVLTF. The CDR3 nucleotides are TGTGCCAGCAGCTCGGGACTAGCGGGAGGCACCCTGGAGGCCAACGTCCTGACTTTC.

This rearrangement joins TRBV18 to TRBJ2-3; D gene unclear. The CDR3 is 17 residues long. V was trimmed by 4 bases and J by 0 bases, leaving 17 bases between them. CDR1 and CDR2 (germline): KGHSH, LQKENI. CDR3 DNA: TGTGCCAGCTCACTAGGGCGCAGGAGATATAGCACAGATACGCAGTATTTT. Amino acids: CASSLGRRRYSTDTQYF. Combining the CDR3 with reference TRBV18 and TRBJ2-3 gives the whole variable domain NAGVMQNPRHLVRRRGQEARLRCSPMKGHSHVYWYRQLPEEGLKFMVYLQKENIIDESGMPKERFSAEFPKEGPSILRIQQVVRGDSAAYFCASSLGRRRYSTDTQYFGPGTRLTVL.

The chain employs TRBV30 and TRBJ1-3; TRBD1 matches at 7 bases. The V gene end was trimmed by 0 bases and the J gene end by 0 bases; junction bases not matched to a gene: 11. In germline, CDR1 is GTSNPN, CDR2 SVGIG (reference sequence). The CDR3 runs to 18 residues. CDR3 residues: CAWSVAMTGTSSGNTIYF. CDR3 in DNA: TGTGCCTGGAGTGTAGCGATGACAGGGACGAGCTCTGGAAACACCATATATTTT.

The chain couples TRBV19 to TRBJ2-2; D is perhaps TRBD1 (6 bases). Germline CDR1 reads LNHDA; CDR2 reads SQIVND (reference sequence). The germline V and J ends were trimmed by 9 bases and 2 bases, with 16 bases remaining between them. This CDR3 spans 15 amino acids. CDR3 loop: CASLPRDTNTGELFF. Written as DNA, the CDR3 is TGTGCCAGCCTACCCCGGGACACCAACACCGGGGAGCTGTTTTTT.

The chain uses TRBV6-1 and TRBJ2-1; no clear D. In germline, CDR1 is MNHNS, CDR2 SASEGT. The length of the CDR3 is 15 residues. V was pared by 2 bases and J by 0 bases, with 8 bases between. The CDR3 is CASSEWSTSYNEQFF. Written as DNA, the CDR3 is TGTGCCAGCAGTGAATGGTCCACCTCCTACAATGAGCAGTTCTTC.

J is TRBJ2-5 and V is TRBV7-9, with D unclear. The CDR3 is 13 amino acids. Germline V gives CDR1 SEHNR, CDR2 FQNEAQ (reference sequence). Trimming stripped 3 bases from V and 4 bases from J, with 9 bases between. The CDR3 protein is CASSFGPGETQYF. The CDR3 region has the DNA TGTGCCAGCAGCTTCGGACCCGGAGAGACCCAGTACTTC.

Here the CDR3 reads CASSSREGLPGPSGNTIYF. The CDR3, as DNA: TGTGCCAGCAGCTCCAGGGAGGGATTGCCAGGGCCCTCTGGAAACACCATATATTTT. This rearrangement joins TRBV7-4 to TRBJ1-3, with TRBD1 as a possible D gene (5 bases). Looked up from germline, CDR1 is SGHVT and CDR2 is SQSDAQ. CDR3 length: 19 residues. The V gene lost 4 bases and the J gene lost 0 bases, with 22 bases spanning the gap.

CDR3 region: CASSLTTGYEQYF. The CDR3 DNA sequence: TGCGCCAGCAGCTTGACGACAGGATACGAGCAGTACTTC. The gene calls are TRBV5-1 and TRBJ2-7, with a weak D call TRBD1 (6 bases). The CDR3 covers 13 residues. In germline, CDR1 is SGHRS, CDR2 YFSETQ. Trimming removed 1 base from V and 4 bases from J, with 9 bases in between.

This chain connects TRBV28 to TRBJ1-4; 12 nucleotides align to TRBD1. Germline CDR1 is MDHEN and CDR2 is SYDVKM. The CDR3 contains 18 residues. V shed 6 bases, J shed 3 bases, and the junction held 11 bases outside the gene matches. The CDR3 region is CASRRPGQGAMPNEKLFF. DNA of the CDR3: TGTGCCAGCAGGCGACCGGGACAGGGGGCAATGCCTAATGAAAAACTGTTTTTT.

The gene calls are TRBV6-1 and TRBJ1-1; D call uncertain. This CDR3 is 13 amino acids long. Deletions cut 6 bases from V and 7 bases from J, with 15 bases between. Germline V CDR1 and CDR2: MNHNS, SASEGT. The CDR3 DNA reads TGTGCCAGCAGGGGGTACGGCAGCTGTGAAGCTTTCTTT. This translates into CASRGYGSCEAFF.

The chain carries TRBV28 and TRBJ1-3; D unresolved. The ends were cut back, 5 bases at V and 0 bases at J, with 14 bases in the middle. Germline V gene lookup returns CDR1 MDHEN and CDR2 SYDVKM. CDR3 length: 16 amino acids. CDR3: CASSPHDGGSGNTIYF. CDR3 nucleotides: TGTGCCAGCAGTCCCCATGACGGAGGCTCTGGAAACACCATATATTTT.